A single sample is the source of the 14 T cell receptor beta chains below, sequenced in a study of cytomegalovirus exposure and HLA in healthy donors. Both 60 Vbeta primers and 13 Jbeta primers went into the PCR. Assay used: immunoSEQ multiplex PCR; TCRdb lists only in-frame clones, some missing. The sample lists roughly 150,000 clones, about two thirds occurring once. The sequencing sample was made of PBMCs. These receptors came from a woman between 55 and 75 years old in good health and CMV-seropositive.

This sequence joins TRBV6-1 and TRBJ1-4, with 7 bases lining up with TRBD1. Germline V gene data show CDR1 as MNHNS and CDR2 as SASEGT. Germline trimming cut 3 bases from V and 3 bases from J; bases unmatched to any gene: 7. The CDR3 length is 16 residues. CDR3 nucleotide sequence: TGTGCCAGCAGTGAGGACCTCGGGACAGCTAATGAAAAACTGTTTTTT. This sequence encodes CASSEDLGTANEKLFF.

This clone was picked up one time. The CDR3 DNA reads as TGTGCCAGTAGTAACGCAGGGGTCTCCGAGCAGTACTTC. The encoded protein is CASSNAGVSEQYF. The rearrangement joins TRBV19 to TRBJ2-7; possibly TRBD1 for D (6 bases). V lost 4 bases, J lost 6 bases, and 13 bases lay in between. The CDR3 sequence is 13 residues long. The germline V gene encodes CDR1 LNHDA and CDR2 SQIVND (reference sequence).

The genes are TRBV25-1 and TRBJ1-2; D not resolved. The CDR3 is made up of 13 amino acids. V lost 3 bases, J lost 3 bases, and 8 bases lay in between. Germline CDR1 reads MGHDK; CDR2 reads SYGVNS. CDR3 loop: CASSEGTYYGYTF. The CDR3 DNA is TGTGCCAGCAGTGAGGGCACCTACTATGGCTACACCTTC.

The CDR3 loop is CASSSVYRGRGLGEKLFF. For the CDR3, the DNA is TGCGCCAGCAGCTCTGTCTACAGGGGGCGAGGGTTAGGGGAAAAACTGTTTTTT. The chain combines TRBV5-1 with TRBJ1-4; 9 bases line up with TRBD1. Trimming removed 3 bases from V and 8 bases from J; junction bases left unmatched: 17. CDR3 length: 18 amino acids. The germline CDR1 and CDR2 sequences are SGHRS and YFSETQ.

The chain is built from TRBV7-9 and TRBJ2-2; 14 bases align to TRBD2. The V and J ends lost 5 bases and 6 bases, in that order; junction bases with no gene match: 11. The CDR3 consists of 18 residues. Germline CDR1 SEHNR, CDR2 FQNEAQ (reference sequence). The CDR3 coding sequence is TGTGCCAGCAGCCGAACCCCGGGACTAGCGGGAGTGGCCGGGGAGCTGTTTTTT. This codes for CASSRTPGLAGVAGELFF.

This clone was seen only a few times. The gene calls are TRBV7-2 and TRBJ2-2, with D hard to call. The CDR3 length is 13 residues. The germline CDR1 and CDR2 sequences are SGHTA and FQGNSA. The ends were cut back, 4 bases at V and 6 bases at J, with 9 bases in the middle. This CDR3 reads CASSSPGAGELFF. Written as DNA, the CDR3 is TGTGCCAGCAGCTCGCCGGGTGCCGGGGAGCTGTTTTTT.

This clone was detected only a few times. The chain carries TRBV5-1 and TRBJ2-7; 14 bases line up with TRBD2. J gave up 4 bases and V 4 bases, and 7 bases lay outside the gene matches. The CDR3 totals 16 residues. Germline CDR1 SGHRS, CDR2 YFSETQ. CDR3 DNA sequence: TGCGCCAGCAGCCCCGGGACTAGCGGGAGCAATTACGAGCAGTACTTC. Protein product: CASSPGTSGSNYEQYF.

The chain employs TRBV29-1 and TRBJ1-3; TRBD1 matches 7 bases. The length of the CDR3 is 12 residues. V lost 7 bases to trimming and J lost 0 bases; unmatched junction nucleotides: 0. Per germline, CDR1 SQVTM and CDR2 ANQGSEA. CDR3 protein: CSGTGSGNTIYF. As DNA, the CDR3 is TGCAGCGGGACAGGCTCTGGAAACACCATATATTTT.

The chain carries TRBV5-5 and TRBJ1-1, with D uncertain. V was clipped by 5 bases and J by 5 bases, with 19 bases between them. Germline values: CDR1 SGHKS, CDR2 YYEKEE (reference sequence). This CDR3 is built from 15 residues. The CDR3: CASSGIRGTRTEAFF. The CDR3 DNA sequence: TGTGCCAGCAGTGGTATTCGAGGAACAAGGACTGAAGCTTTCTTT.

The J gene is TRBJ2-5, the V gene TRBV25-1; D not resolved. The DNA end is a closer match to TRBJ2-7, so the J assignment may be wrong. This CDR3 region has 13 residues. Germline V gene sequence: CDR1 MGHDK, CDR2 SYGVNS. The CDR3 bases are TGTGCCAGCAGGGGCCTTCCCTCCTACGAGCAGTACTTC. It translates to CASRGLPSYEQYF.

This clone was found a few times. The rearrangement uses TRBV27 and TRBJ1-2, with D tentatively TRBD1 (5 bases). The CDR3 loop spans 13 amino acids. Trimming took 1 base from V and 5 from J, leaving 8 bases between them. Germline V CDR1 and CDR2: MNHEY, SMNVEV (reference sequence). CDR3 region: CASSLWGGYGYTF. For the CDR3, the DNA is TGTGCCAGCAGTTTATGGGGGGGGTATGGCTACACCTTC.

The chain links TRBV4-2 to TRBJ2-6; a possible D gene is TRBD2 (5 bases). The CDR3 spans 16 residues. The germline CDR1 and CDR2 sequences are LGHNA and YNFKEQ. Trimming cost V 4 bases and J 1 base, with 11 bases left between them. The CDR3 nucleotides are TGTGCCAGCAGCCTCGCTTCGGGGTCTGGGGCCAACGTCCTGACTTTC. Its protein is CASSLASGSGANVLTF.

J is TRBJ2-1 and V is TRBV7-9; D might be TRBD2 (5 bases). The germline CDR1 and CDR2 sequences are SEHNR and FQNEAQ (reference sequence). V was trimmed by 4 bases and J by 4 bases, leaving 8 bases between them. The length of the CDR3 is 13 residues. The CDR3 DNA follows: TGTGCCAGCAGCTCGGAGGTTTACAATGAGCAGTTCTTC. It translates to CASSSEVYNEQFF.

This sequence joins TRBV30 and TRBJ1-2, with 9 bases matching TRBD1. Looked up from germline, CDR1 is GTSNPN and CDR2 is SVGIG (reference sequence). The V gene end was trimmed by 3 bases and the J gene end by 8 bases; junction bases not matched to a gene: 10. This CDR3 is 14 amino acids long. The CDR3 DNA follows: TGTGCCTGGAGAGTACAGGGGGCTTTTACCGGCTACACCTTC. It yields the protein CAWRVQGAFTGYTF.